A single sample is the source of the 14 T cell receptor beta chains below, sequenced in a study of blood T cell repertoires in COVID-19. Some clones are missing from TCRdb's copy, which holds only in-frame ones; the method was immunoSEQ multiplex PCR. The profile shows roughly 330,000 clones, 65% to 90% of them singletons. The material sequenced was PBMCs or T cells enriched from blood (not recorded which). The receptors shown here come from a woman aged 18-35 years who had recovered from COVID-19.

The genes are TRBV3-1 (or the pseudogene TRBV3-2) and TRBJ2-1; 9 bases fit TRBD2. Germline CDR1 is LGHDT and CDR2 is YNNKEL (reference sequence). The CDR3 extends over 16 amino acids. The trim removed 0 bases at V and 7 bases at J, leaving 7 bases unmatched. The DNA for the CDR3 is TGTGCCAGCAGCCAAGATCCCTTAGCGGGAGAAAATGAGCAGTTCTTC. It is translated as CASSQDPLAGENEQFF.

The J gene is TRBJ2-7, the V gene TRBV14; 9 bases map to TRBD2. Trimming at V came to 4 bases and at J to 1 base, leaving 5 bases not matched to a gene. This CDR3 region has 15 residues. The germline CDR1 and CDR2 sequences are SGHDN and FVKESK. Here the CDR3 DNA reads TGTGCCAGCAGCCCCCCTAGCGGGGTGTCCTACGAGCAGTACTTC. It translates to CASSPPSGVSYEQYF.

This chain links TRBV18 with TRBJ2-2; D call uncertain. The V end was cut by 2 bases, the J end by 4 bases, with 11 bases between. The CDR3 has 15 residues. Looked up from germline, CDR1 is KGHSH and CDR2 is LQKENI. The CDR3 sequence is CASSPNRRLTGELFF. CDR3 coding DNA: TGTGCCAGCTCACCAAACCGACGACTCACCGGGGAGCTGTTTTTT.

V usage is TRBV11-2 and J usage is TRBJ2-7; D perhaps matches TRBD1 (6 bases). The germline CDR1 and CDR2 sequences are SGHAT and FQNNGV. The CDR3 contains 15 residues. V was shortened by 5 bases and J by 0 bases, with 14 bases between the two germline ends. The CDR3 protein is CASSPGTPNSYEQYF. The CDR3 DNA sequence: TGTGCCAGCAGCCCTGGGACACCGAACTCCTACGAGCAGTACTTC. Complete variable domain (other parts from reference TRBV11-2 and TRBJ2-7): EAGVAQSPRYKIIEKRQSVAFWCNPISGHATLYWYQQILGQGPKLLIQFQNNGVVDDSQLPKDRFSAERLKGVDSTLKIQPAKLEDSAVYLCASSPGTPNSYEQYFGPGTRLTVT.

The chain joins TRBV9 to TRBJ1-2; D is unclear. CDR1 is SGDLS and CDR2 is YYNGEE in the germline V gene. V lost 4 bases and J 1 base, leaving 11 bases between the germline ends. The length of the CDR3 is 14 residues. In DNA, the CDR3 is TGTGCCAGCAGCCCGGCCCTAGTTAACTATGGCTACACCTTC. Amino acids: CASSPALVNYGYTF.

This sequence joins TRBV29-1 and TRBJ1-2; 7 bases match TRBD1. The V segment lost 8 bases and the J segment 6 bases; nucleotides outside the gene matches: 0. The CDR3 loop spans 9 amino acids. Germline V gives CDR1 SQVTM, CDR2 ANQGSEA. The CDR3 sequence: CSRGHGYTF. The CDR3, as DNA: TGCAGCAGGGGGCATGGCTACACCTTC. Variable domain in full (rest from reference TRBV29-1 and TRBJ1-2): SAVISQKPSRDICQRGTSLTIQCQVDSQVTMMFWYRQQPGQSLTLIATANQGSEATYESGFVIDKFPISRPNLTFSTLTVSNMSPEDSSIYLCSRGHGYTFGSGTRLTVV.

The V call is TRBV6-5, the J call TRBJ2-2, with D perhaps TRBD2 (5 bases). The CDR3 runs 15 residues. The ends were cut back, 6 bases at V and 0 bases at J, with 11 bases in the middle. Germline V CDR1 and CDR2: MNHEY, SVGAGI. DNA of the CDR3: TGTGCCAGCAGGCGGGTAGCCTCGAACACCGGGGAGCTGTTTTTT. It codes for CASRRVASNTGELFF.

The chain recombines TRBV6-5 with TRBJ1-2; no clear D gene. The CDR3 is 12 amino acids. V lost 2 bases and J lost 8, with 9 bases in between. Germline V gene data show CDR1 as MNHEY and CDR2 as SVGAGI. CDR3 residues: CASSYEGGGYTF. CDR3 nucleotide sequence: TGTGCCAGCAGTTACGAGGGTGGCGGCTACACCTTC.

The V call is TRBV14, the J call TRBJ2-2; 8 nucleotides line up with TRBD2. Germline CDR1 is SGHDN and CDR2 is FVKESK. Trimming at V came to 1 base and at J to 4 bases, leaving 5 bases not matched to a gene. This CDR3 contains 16 residues. The CDR3 region has the DNA TGTGCCAGCAGCCAAGTTCTGGCGGGGGGCACCGGGGAGCTGTTTTTT. Translated, it gives CASSQVLAGGTGELFF.

CDR3 residues: CASSTRLAGTNNEQFF. CDR3 bases: TGTGCCAGCAGCACCAGACTAGCGGGAACAAACAATGAGCAGTTCTTC. V gene TRBV9 combines with J gene TRBJ2-1, with 11 positions matching TRBD2. CDR1 and CDR2 (germline): SGDLS, YYNGEE. After removal of 4 bases from V and 5 bases from J, the junction contained 8 bases not matched to a gene. The length of the CDR3 is 16 residues.

The chain combines TRBV10-1 with TRBJ2-2; no reliable D call. The germline V gene has CDR1 WNHNN and CDR2 SYGVQD (reference sequence). The length of the CDR3 is 14 residues. Deletions cut 2 bases from V and 4 bases from J, with 8 bases between. In DNA form, the CDR3 reads TGCGCCAGCAGTGAGGAGAGTGGCACCGGGGAGCTGTTTTTT. Encoded protein: CASSEESGTGELFF.

V is TRBV19 and J is TRBJ1-2; tentative D call: TRBD1 (5 bases). The CDR3 is 16 residues long. Germline loops: CDR1 LNHDA, CDR2 SQIVND (reference sequence). V lost 4 bases to trimming and J lost 2 bases, with 17 bases between them. For the CDR3, the DNA is TGTGCCAGTAGTAGGCCGCTGGGGCCGACGAACTATGGCTACACCTTC. This encodes CASSRPLGPTNYGYTF.

The chain links TRBV5-1 to TRBJ1-4; the match to TRBD1 covers 7 bases. Germline V gene data show CDR1 as SGHRS and CDR2 as YFSETQ. The CDR3 covers 14 residues. The J segment lost 5 bases and the V segment lost 4 bases, leaving 5 bases of the junction unmatched. The CDR3 sequence: CASSAGQPNEKLFF. The CDR3, as DNA: TGCGCCAGCAGCGCGGGACAGCCGAATGAAAAACTGTTTTTT. Variable domain in full (rest from reference TRBV5-1 and TRBJ1-4): KAGVTQTPRYLIKTRGQQVTLSCSPISGHRSVSWYQQTPGQGLQFLFEYFSETQRNKGNFPGRFSGRQFSNSRSEMNVSTLELGDSALYLCASSAGQPNEKLFFGSGTQLSVL.

This clone showed up just once. CDR3 in amino acids: CASSQANGRAYNEQFF. For the CDR3, the DNA is TGCGCCAGCAGCCAAGCTAACGGGAGGGCCTACAATGAGCAGTTCTTC. The V gene is TRBV4-1, the J gene TRBJ2-1; 8 nucleotides line up with TRBD2. The CDR3 sequence is 16 residues long. Per germline, CDR1 MGHRA and CDR2 YSYEKL. V was pared by 1 base and J by 2 bases, with 4 bases of the junction left unmatched.